The 32 T cell receptor beta chains presented below share a single source sample, sequenced in a study of identical twins. TCRdb used MiXCR to reprocess the 5' RACE reads, holding one entry per CDR3 protein. The sample has roughly 500,000 distinct CDR3 sequences, less than 25% seen once. These data also formed part of another study, on T cells expressing NK-cell markers.

Sequenced material: CD4+ T cells sorted from blood. The receptors here all came from a woman aged 18-30 years in good health.

There are a few counts of this clonotype. The chain is built from TRBV6-1 and TRBJ2-5, with 11 bases fitting TRBD2. This CDR3 comprises 15 residues. CDR1 and CDR2 from the germline V gene are MNHNS and SASEGT. Trimming took 5 bases from V and 5 from J; bases not matched to a gene: 7. The CDR3 is CASSPLWTSGETQYF. Here the CDR3 DNA reads TGTGCCAGCAGTCCGCTCTGGACTAGCGGGGAGACCCAGTACTTC.

The gene calls are TRBV7-2 and TRBJ1-5; TRBD1 is a possible D gene (6 bases). Germline lookup yields CDR1 SGHTA and CDR2 FQGNSA. The CDR3 loop spans 15 amino acids. The V end lost 6 bases, the J end lost 7 bases, and 19 bases lay between the germline ends. The CDR3: CASSSEGGGWQPQHF. CDR3 coding DNA: TGTGCCAGCAGTTCTGAGGGGGGGGGATGGCAGCCCCAGCATTTT. Full variable domain (rest looked up from reference TRBV7-2 and TRBJ1-5): GAGVSQSPSNKVTEKGKDVELRCDPISGHTALYWYRQSLGQGLEFLIYFQGNSAPDKSGLPSDRFSAERTGGSVSTLTIQRTQQEDSAVYLCASSSEGGGWQPQHFGDGTRLSIL.

This chain connects TRBV7-9 to TRBJ2-3; D gene unclear. Trimming removed 5 bases at V and 2 bases at J, with 17 bases between. The germline V gene encodes CDR1 SEHNR and CDR2 FQNEAQ (reference sequence). This CDR3 region has 16 residues. The CDR3 loop is CASSRLGLPSTDTQYF. The CDR3 DNA sequence: TGTGCCAGCAGCAGACTGGGCCTCCCCTCCACAGATACGCAGTATTTT.

This clonotype was found a few times. This rearrangement joins TRBV20-1 to TRBJ2-1; 9 bases map to TRBD1. Germline V gives CDR1 DFQATT, CDR2 SNEGSKA (reference sequence). The V and J ends lost 5 bases and 8 bases, in that order; junction bases with no gene match: 7. The length of the CDR3 is 13 residues. The CDR3 loop is CSAARGQGHEQFF. The CDR3 DNA sequence: TGCAGTGCTGCCAGGGGACAGGGCCATGAGCAGTTCTTC.

The chain has TRBV5-5 and TRBJ2-3; D gene unclear. With 4 bases removed from V and 10 bases from J, the gap between germline ends came to 16 bases. This CDR3 region has 13 residues. Germline V gives CDR1 SGHKS, CDR2 YYEKEE (reference sequence). The CDR3 coding sequence is TGTGCCAGCAGCCCTGGGCTGGAACGGGCGCAGTATTTT. This codes for CASSPGLERAQYF. Filled out from reference TRBV5-5 and TRBJ2-3, the complete variable domain reads DAGVTQSPTHLIKTRGQQVTLRCSPISGHKSVSWYQQVLGQGPQFIFQYYEKEERGRGNFPDRFSARQFPNYSSELNVNALLLGDSALYLCASSPGLERAQYFGPGTRLTVL.

The J gene is TRBJ2-5, the V gene TRBV20-1; D unclear. The CDR3 has 12 residues. V lost 6 bases, J lost 1 base, and 9 bases lay in between. Per germline, CDR1 DFQATT and CDR2 SNEGSKA (reference sequence). This CDR3 reads CSATTPQETQYF. CDR3 bases: TGCAGTGCCACGACTCCCCAAGAGACCCAGTACTTC.

V and J are TRBV12-3 or TRBV12-4 and TRBJ1-2, with 8 bases identical to TRBD1. The length of the CDR3 is 15 residues. After removal of 2 bases from V and 8 bases from J, the junction contained 10 bases not matched to a gene. CDR3 loop: CASSLWGQGALGYTF. The DNA for the CDR3 is TGTGCCAGCAGTTTATGGGGTCAGGGGGCGCTGGGCTACACCTTC.

This clonotype has just one count. The V gene is TRBV3-1, the J gene TRBJ2-7; 7 nucleotides line up with TRBD2. Germline CDR1 is LGHDT and CDR2 is YNNKEL (reference sequence). The CDR3 totals 14 residues. V gave up 4 bases and J gave up 6 bases; unmatched junction bases: 9. CDR3 residues: CASSPGLVVAEQYF. Written as DNA, the CDR3 is TGTGCCAGCAGCCCCGGACTAGTAGTCGCCGAGCAGTACTTC.

This clonotype has more than one count but fewer than ten. The rearrangement uses TRBV20-1 and TRBJ2-1, with 8 bases that match TRBD2. The germline CDR1 and CDR2 sequences are DFQATT and SNEGSKA (reference sequence). V was pared by 5 bases and J by 3 bases, with 12 bases of the junction left unmatched. This CDR3 is built from 16 residues. CDR3 residues: CSAHPARGLDYNEQFF. The CDR3 DNA reads TGCAGTGCTCATCCTGCCCGGGGACTAGACTACAATGAGCAGTTCTTC.

This clonotype was counted only a few times. This sequence joins TRBV18 and TRBJ1-3; a weak D match, TRBD1 (5 bases). The germline CDR1 and CDR2 sequences are KGHSH and LQKENI. Trimming cost V 4 bases and J 0 bases, with 13 bases left between them. CDR3 size: 16 residues. CDR3 residues: CASSHETARSGNTIYF. The CDR3 DNA sequence: TGTGCCAGCTCACACGAGACAGCTCGCTCTGGAAACACCATATATTTT.

This rearrangement joins TRBV20-1 to TRBJ2-7, with a weak D call TRBD2 (5 bases). Germline CDR1 reads DFQATT; CDR2 reads SNEGSKA (reference sequence). V lost 6 bases and J lost 2, with 17 bases in between. This CDR3 spans 14 amino acids. The CDR3 region has the DNA TGCAGTGCCCTGGGCGCGGGCAGAGCCTACGAGCAGTACTTC. Protein sequence: CSALGAGRAYEQYF.

The chain uses TRBV6-2 or TRBV6-3 and TRBJ2-2; D remains unclear. Germline lookup yields CDR1 MNHEY and CDR2 SVGEGT. Deletions cut 6 bases from V and 6 bases from J, with 17 bases between. This CDR3 comprises 15 residues. The chain's CDR3 is CASSPSKNRAGELFF. The CDR3, as DNA: TGTGCCAGCAGCCCATCCAAAAACAGAGCCGGGGAGCTGTTTTTT.

V is TRBV5-1 and J is TRBJ1-1, with D unclear. Per the germline V gene, CDR1 is SGHRS and CDR2 is YFSETQ. The V gene lost 4 bases and the J gene lost 0 bases, with 13 bases spanning the gap. This CDR3 has 15 amino acids. The CDR3 here is CASSRDGVMNTEAFF. CDR3 in DNA: TGCGCCAGCAGCAGGGATGGGGTCATGAACACTGAAGCTTTCTTT.

The chain couples TRBV3-1 to TRBJ2-5, with D perhaps TRBD2 (6 bases). Trimming removed 4 bases from V and 2 bases from J, with 8 bases in between. This CDR3 region has 13 residues. Germline CDR1 is LGHDT and CDR2 is YNNKEL (reference sequence). The CDR3 DNA reads as TGTGCCAGCAGCCCTAGCGTTCAAGAGACCCAGTACTTC. Translating gives CASSPSVQETQYF.

The chain recombines TRBV2 with TRBJ2-7; D gene uncertain. The CDR3 is made up of 15 amino acids. The ends were cut back, 3 bases at V and 1 base at J, with 13 bases in the middle. Germline-derived CDR1 and CDR2 are SNHLY and FYNNEI. CDR3 in DNA: TGTGCCAGCAGTGATTCAGGAAGATCGTCCTACGAGCAGTACTTC. Amino acids: CASSDSGRSSYEQYF.

This clonotype was seen more than once but under ten times. The chain joins TRBV20-1 to TRBJ2-3; D ambiguous. Germline V gene sequence: CDR1 DFQATT, CDR2 SNEGSKA (reference sequence). V lost 5 bases and J 4 bases, leaving 10 bases between the germline ends. The CDR3 consists of 12 residues. CDR3 residues: CSAGTSPDTQYF. The CDR3 nucleotides read TGCAGTGCTGGCACCAGCCCAGATACGCAGTATTTT.

The table lists this clonotype with a few counts. In DNA, the CDR3 is TGTGCCAGCTCACCAGCCGGGACGGTGAACTACGAGCAGTACTTC. This gives the protein CASSPAGTVNYEQYF. The J gene is TRBJ2-7, the V gene TRBV18; perhaps D is TRBD1 or TRBD2 (5 bases each). V was trimmed by 2 bases and J by 3 bases, leaving 14 bases between them. Per germline, CDR1 KGHSH and CDR2 LQKENI. This CDR3 region has 15 residues. The full variable domain, rest sourced from reference TRBV18 and TRBJ2-7, is NAGVMQNPRHLVRRRGQEARLRCSPMKGHSHVYWYRQLPEEGLKFMVYLQKENIIDESGMPKERFSAEFPKEGPSILRIQQVVRGDSAAYFCASSPAGTVNYEQYFGPGTRLTVT.

The chain employs TRBV25-1 and TRBJ2-1, with 10 bases that match TRBD2. Germline CDR1 is MGHDK and CDR2 is SYGVNS. After removal of 8 bases from V and 8 bases from J, the junction contained 12 bases not matched to a gene. The CDR3 has 15 amino acids. The CDR3 DNA reads as TGTGCCAGCGGCCTTAGCGGGAGGCTAGGGGATGAGCAGTTCTTC. This gives the protein CASGLSGRLGDEQFF.

This clonotype was seen repeatedly, ten times or more. This chain links TRBV20-1 with TRBJ2-3, with D uncertain. Germline lookup yields CDR1 DFQATT and CDR2 SNEGSKA (reference sequence). This CDR3 region has 12 residues. V lost 0 bases and J 3 bases, leaving 4 bases between the germline ends. For the CDR3, the DNA is TGCAGTGCTAGAGATTGGACAGATACGCAGTATTTT. Translation gives CSARDWTDTQYF.

The sample holds a few counts of this clonotype. The chain couples TRBV6-1 to TRBJ2-1, with TRBD2 matching 7 bases. The CDR3 length is 16 residues. V lost 6 bases and J lost 1; bases outside the gene matches: 9. Germline V gives CDR1 MNHNS, CDR2 SASEGT. CDR3: CASSRSSGVSYNEQFF. For the CDR3, the DNA is TGTGCCAGCAGCCGCTCTAGCGGAGTTTCCTACAATGAGCAGTTCTTC.

This chain joins TRBV4-2 and TRBJ1-4; D is possibly TRBD1 (5 bases). V lost 7 bases and J 7 bases, leaving 10 bases between the germline ends. Germline V gene lookup returns CDR1 LGHNA and CDR2 YNFKEQ. CDR3 size: 12 residues. CDR3 DNA sequence: TGTGCCAGCAAGGCGAGGGGTGAAAAACTGTTTTTT. It codes for CASKARGEKLFF.

V gene TRBV10-3 combines with J gene TRBJ1-4, with D maybe TRBD1 (5 bases). The V and J ends lost 6 bases and 5 bases respectively, with 13 bases between them. Germline V CDR1 and CDR2: ENHRY, SYGVKD. The CDR3 runs to 14 residues. Here the CDR3 DNA reads TGTGCCATCAGCTCGGCAGGACAAAATGAAAAACTGTTTTTT. Protein sequence: CAISSAGQNEKLFF.

The chain has TRBV12-3 or TRBV12-4 and TRBJ2-5; TRBD2 matches at 9 bases. The CDR3 has 15 amino acids. V shed 3 bases and J 5 bases; nucleotides not matched to a gene: 7. The CDR3 loop reads CASSLQRGVRETQYF. CDR3 DNA: TGTGCCAGCAGTTTGCAGCGGGGGGTACGGGAGACCCAGTACTTC.

The rearrangement joins TRBV10-2 to TRBJ2-7; a possible D gene is TRBD1 (5 bases). Germline lookup yields CDR1 WSHSY and CDR2 SAAADI. The V end lost 1 base, the J end lost 3 bases, and 7 bases lay between the germline ends. CDR3 length equals 13 residues. CDR3 bases: TGCGCCAGCAGTGAGTTACAGGTCTACGAGCAGTACTTC. Its protein is CASSELQVYEQYF.

The CDR3 is CASSGRRAEIYNEQFF. The CDR3 nucleotides read TGTGCCAGCAGCGGAAGAAGGGCAGAAATTTACAATGAGCAGTTCTTC. The chain couples TRBV5-6 to TRBJ2-1; D gene ambiguous. The CDR3 length is 16 residues. V lost 4 bases and J lost 4, with 18 bases in between. Germline assignment: CDR1 SGHDT and CDR2 YYEEEE.

The chain employs TRBV18 and TRBJ1-1, with D hard to call. The length of the CDR3 is 13 residues. Germline CDR1 reads KGHSH; CDR2 reads LQKENI. V was cut by 3 bases and J by 8 bases, with 13 bases left in between. The CDR3 DNA follows: TGTGCCAGCTCACCGACCCGAGAAGTCGAAGCTTTCTTT. Protein: CASSPTREVEAFF.

The chain uses TRBV6-2 or TRBV6-3 and TRBJ2-2; TRBD2 matches 11 bases. V lost 8 bases and J lost 4; bases outside the gene matches: 9. This CDR3 has 16 amino acids. Germline V CDR1 and CDR2: MNHEY, SVGEGT. CDR3 DNA sequence: TGTGCCAGCGGACCTCGACTAGCGGGGATCACCGGGGAGCTGTTTTTT. It encodes CASGPRLAGITGELFF.

This clonotype was picked up a small number of times. This chain uses TRBV6-2 or TRBV6-3 with TRBJ1-1; D call uncertain. Germline V gene lookup returns CDR1 MNHEY and CDR2 SVGEGT. CDR3 length: 16 amino acids. Trimming pared 1 base from V and 1 base from J, leaving 13 bases between. Written as DNA, the CDR3 is TGTGCCAGCAGTTACTTCCCTTCCCGATGGAACACTGAAGCTTTCTTT. Amino acids: CASSYFPSRWNTEAFF.

This clonotype occurred a few times. The chain carries TRBV20-1 and TRBJ1-6; no firm D call. Germline loops: CDR1 DFQATT, CDR2 SNEGSKA (reference sequence). The CDR3 runs to 12 residues. V was shortened by 6 bases and J by 9 bases, with 12 bases between the two germline ends. CDR3: CSALALGSPLHF. The CDR3, as DNA: TGCAGTGCCCTGGCGTTAGGTTCACCCCTCCACTTT.

The chain uses TRBV6-6 and TRBJ1-6; D gene unclear. The length of the CDR3 is 12 residues. V was pared by 6 bases and J by 7 bases, with 7 bases between. Per germline, CDR1 MNHNY and CDR2 SVGAGI (reference sequence). The chain's CDR3 is CASRNQNSPLHF. The CDR3 nucleotides are TGTGCCAGCAGGAACCAGAATTCACCCCTCCACTTT.

This chain connects TRBV5-1 to TRBJ2-7; TRBD2 is a possible D gene (5 bases). Germline values: CDR1 SGHRS, CDR2 YFSETQ. The CDR3 length is 13 residues. The V end was cut by 9 bases, the J end by 5 bases, with 18 bases between. CDR3 region: CATSGERPHEQYF. In DNA, the CDR3 is TGCGCCACCTCCGGGGAAAGGCCCCACGAGCAGTACTTC.

The chain carries TRBV20-1 and TRBJ1-5, with D maybe TRBD1 (6 bases). Looked up from germline, CDR1 is DFQATT and CDR2 is SNEGSKA (reference sequence). This CDR3 has 14 amino acids. The V end lost 2 bases, the J end lost 8 bases, and 16 bases lay between the germline ends. The CDR3 DNA is TGCAGTGCTAGACGGGGATCACCAGGGGAGCCCCAGCATTTT. Translating gives CSARRGSPGEPQHF.